This T cell receptor (beta chain) was documented in a study of beta chain features in type 1 diabetes. Every isolated RNA sample was fully reverse transcribed, so sequencing captured expressed TCRB transcripts. Clones were read by immunoSEQ multiplex PCR, and TCRdb kept only the in-frame ones, dropping some. The data show nearly 700,000 clones, about an eighth seen once. CD45RO/CCR7/CD25/CD127/CD95/CD27 sorting isolated CD4+ naive, central memory, regulatory and stem cell-like memory cells. In the case of this clone: No antigen is known for it.

Overall study results and limits: Any role of HLA type in TCRB rearrangement remained unresolved here. Type 1 diabetes patients had TCRB CDR3s that were shorter (moderately but significantly so) in all four CD4+ subsets. Sampled from patients, naive, central memory and Treg TCRB repertoires appeared more similar than those sampled from healthy donors.

The CDR3 spans 13 residues. Germline V gives CDR1 WSHSY, CDR2 SAAADI. V was clipped by 7 bases and J by 7 bases, with 13 bases between them. The sample was naive CD4+ T cells from blood. This sequence was found in a man aged 18 to 30 with type 1 diabetes. V and J are TRBV10-2 and TRBJ2-2, with D maybe TRBD2 (5 bases). As DNA, the CDR3 is TGCGCCAGCACCCGGACTGAGGGCGGGGAGCTGTTTTTT. It codes for CASTRTEGGELFF.